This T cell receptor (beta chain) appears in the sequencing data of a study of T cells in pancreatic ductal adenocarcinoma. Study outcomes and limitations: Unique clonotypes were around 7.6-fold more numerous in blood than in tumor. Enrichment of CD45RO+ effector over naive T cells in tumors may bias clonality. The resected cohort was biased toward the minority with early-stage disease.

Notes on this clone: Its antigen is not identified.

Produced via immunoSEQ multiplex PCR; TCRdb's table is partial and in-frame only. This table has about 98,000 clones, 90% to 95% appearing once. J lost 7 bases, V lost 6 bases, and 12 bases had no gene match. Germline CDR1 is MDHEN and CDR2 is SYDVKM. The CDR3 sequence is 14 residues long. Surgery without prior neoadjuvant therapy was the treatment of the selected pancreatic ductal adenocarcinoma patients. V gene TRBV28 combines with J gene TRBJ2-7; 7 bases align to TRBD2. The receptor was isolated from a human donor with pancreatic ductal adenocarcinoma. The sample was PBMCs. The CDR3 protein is CASSWGGSAREQYF. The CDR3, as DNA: TGTGCCAGCAGCTGGGGGGGATCGGCTAGGGAGCAGTACTTC.